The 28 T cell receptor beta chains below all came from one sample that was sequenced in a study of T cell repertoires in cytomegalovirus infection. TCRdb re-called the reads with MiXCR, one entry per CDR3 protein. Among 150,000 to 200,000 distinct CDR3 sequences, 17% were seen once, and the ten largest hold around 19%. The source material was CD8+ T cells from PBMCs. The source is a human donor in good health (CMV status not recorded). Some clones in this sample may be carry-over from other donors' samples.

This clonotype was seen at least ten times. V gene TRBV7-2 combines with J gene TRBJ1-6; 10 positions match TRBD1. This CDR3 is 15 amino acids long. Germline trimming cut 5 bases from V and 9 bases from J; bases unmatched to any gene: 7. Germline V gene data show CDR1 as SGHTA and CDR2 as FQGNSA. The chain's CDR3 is CASSNTGTGASPLHF. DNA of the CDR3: TGTGCCAGCAGCAACACCGGGACAGGGGCTTCACCCCTCCACTTT.

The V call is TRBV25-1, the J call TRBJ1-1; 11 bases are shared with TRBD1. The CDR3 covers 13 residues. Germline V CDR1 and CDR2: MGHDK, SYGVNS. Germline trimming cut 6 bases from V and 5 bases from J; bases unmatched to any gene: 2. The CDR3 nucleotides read TGTGCCAGCAGAGGGACAGGGGGGACTGAAGCTTTCTTT. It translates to CASRGTGGTEAFF. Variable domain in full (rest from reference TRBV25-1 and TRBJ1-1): EADIYQTPRYLVIGTGKKITLECSQTMGHDKMYWYQQDPGMELHLIHYSYGVNSTEKGDLSSESTVSRIRTEHFPLTLESARPSHTSQYLCASRGTGGTEAFFGQGTRLTVV.

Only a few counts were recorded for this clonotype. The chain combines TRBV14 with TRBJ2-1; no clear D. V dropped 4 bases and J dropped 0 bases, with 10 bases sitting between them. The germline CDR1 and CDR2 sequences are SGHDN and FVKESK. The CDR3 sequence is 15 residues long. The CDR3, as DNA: TGTGCCAGCAGCCCCCTCGGGTCCTCCTACAATGAGCAGTTCTTC. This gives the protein CASSPLGSSYNEQFF.

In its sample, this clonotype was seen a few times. The CDR3 nucleotides are TGTGCTAGTGTCCTCCTCCTTAGCGGGGGGGCCTCTTCCGAGCAGTTCTTC. Translation: CASVLLLSGGASSEQFF. The rearrangement uses TRBV12-5 and TRBJ2-1; TRBD2 agrees at 11 bases. From germline, CDR1 is LGHNT and CDR2 FRNRAP. The CDR3 covers 17 residues. J was trimmed by 10 bases and V by 7 bases; bases with no gene match: 18. The full variable domain, completed using reference TRBV12-5 and TRBJ2-1, is DARVTQTPRHKVTEMGQEVTMRCQPILGHNTVFWYRQTMMQGLELLAYFRNRAPLDDSGMPKDRFSAEMPDATLATLKIQPSEPRDSAVYFCASVLLLSGGASSEQFFGPGTRLTVL.

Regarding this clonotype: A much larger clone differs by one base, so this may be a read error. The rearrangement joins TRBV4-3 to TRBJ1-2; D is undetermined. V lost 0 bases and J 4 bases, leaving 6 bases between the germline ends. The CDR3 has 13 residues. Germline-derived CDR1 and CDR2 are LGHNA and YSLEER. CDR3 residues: CASSQEPTYGYTF. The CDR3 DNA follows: TGCGCCAGCAGCCAAGAACCGACCTATGGCTACACCTTC.

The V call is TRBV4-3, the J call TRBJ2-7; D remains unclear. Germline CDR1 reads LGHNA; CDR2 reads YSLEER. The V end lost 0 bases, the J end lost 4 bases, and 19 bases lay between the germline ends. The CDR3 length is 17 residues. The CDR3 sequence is CASSQDLYVAVGYEQYF. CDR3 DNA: TGCGCCAGCAGCCAAGATTTGTATGTGGCAGTTGGTTACGAGCAGTACTTC.

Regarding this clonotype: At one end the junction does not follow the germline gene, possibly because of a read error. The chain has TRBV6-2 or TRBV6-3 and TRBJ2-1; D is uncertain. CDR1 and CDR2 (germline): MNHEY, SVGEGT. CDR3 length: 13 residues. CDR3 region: CARSYSNGLEQFF. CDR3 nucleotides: TGTGCCCGCAGTTACTCGAATGGGCTGGAGCAGTTCTTC.

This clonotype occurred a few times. In nucleotides, the CDR3 is TGTGCCAGTATCCTTCGGGACAACTACGAGCAGTACTTC. It encodes CASILRDNYEQYF. The V call is TRBV6-2 or TRBV6-3, the J call TRBJ2-7; tentative D call: TRBD1 (6 bases). The germline V and J ends were trimmed by 9 bases and 3 bases, with 15 bases remaining between them. Per germline, CDR1 MNHEY and CDR2 SVGEGT. The CDR3 runs 13 residues.

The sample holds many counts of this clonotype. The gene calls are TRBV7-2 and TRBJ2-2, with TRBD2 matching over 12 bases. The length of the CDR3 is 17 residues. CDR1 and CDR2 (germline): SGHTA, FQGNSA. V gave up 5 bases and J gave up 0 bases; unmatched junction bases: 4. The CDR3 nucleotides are TGTGCCAGCAGCCTGACTAGCGGGGGCCCGAACACCGGGGAGCTGTTTTTT. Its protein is CASSLTSGGPNTGELFF.

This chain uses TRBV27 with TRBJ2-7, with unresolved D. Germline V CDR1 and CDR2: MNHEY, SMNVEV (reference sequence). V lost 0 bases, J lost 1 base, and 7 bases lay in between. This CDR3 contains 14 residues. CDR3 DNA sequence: TGTGCCAGCAGTTTATCAGAGATATCCTACGAGCAGTACTTC. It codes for CASSLSEISYEQYF.

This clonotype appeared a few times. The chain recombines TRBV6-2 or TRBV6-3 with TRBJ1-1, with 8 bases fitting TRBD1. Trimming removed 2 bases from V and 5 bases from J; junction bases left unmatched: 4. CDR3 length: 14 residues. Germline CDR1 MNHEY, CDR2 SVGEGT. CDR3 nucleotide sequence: TGTGCCAGCAGTTACCGTACAGGGGGGACTGAAGCTTTCTTT. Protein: CASSYRTGGTEAFF.

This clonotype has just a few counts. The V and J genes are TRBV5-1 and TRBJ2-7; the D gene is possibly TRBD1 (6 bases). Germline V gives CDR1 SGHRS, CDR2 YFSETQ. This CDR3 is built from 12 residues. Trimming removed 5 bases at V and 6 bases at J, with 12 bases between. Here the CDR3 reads CASSSQGPEQYF. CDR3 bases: TGCGCCAGCAGTTCACAGGGCCCCGAGCAGTACTTC.

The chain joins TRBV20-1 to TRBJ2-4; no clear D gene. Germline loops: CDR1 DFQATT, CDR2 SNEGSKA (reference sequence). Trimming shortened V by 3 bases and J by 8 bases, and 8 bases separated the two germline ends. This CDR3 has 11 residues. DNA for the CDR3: TGCAGTGCTAGTCTAGACGACATTCAGTACTTC. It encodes CSASLDDIQYF.

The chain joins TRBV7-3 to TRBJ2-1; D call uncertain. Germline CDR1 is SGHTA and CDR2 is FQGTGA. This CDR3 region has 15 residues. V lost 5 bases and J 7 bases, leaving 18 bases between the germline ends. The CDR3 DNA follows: TGTGCCAGCAGCCCCTCTCTAACGGGCGGAAATGAGCAGTTCTTC. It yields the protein CASSPSLTGGNEQFF.

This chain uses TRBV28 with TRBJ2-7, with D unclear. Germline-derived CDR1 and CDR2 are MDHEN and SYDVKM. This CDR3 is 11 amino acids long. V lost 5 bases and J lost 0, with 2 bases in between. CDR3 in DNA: TGTGCCAGCAGTGTCTCCTACGAGCAGTACGTC. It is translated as CASSVSYEQYV.

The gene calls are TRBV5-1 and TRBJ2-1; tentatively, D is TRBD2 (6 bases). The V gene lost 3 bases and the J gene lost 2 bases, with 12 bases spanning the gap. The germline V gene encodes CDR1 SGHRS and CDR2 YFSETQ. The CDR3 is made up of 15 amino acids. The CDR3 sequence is CASSSGTFTYNEQFF. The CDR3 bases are TGCGCCAGCAGCTCCGGGACTTTTACCTACAATGAGCAGTTCTTC. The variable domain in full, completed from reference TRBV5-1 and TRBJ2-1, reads KAGVTQTPRYLIKTRGQQVTLSCSPISGHRSVSWYQQTPGQGLQFLFEYFSETQRNKGNFPGRFSGRQFSNSRSEMNVSTLELGDSALYLCASSSGTFTYNEQFFGPGTRLTVL.

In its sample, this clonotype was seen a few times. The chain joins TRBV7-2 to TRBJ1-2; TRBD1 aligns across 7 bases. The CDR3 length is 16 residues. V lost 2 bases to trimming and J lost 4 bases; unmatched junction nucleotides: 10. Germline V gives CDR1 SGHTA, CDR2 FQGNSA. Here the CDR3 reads CASSLNSFTGVYGYTF. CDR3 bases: TGTGCCAGCAGCTTAAATAGTTTTACAGGGGTCTATGGCTACACCTTC.

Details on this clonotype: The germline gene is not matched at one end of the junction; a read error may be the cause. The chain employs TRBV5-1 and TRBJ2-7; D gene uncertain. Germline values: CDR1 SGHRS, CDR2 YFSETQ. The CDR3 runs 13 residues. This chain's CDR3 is CGSSSNNVYEQYF. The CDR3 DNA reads TGCGGCAGCAGCTCTAATAACGTCTACGAGCAGTACTTC.

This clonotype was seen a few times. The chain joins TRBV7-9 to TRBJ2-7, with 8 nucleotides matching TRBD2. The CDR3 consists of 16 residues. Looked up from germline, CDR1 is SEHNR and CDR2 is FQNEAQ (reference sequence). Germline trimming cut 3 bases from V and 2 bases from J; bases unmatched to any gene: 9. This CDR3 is CASSFPEKAGAYEQYF. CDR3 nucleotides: TGTGCCAGCAGCTTCCCCGAAAAAGCGGGAGCCTACGAGCAGTACTTC.

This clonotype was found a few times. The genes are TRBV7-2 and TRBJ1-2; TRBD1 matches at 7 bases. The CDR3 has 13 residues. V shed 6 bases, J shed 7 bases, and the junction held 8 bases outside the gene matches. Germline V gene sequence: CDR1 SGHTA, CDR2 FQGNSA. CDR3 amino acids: CASRSQGRFGYTF. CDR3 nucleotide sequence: TGTGCCAGCAGGTCACAGGGGAGGTTTGGCTACACCTTC.

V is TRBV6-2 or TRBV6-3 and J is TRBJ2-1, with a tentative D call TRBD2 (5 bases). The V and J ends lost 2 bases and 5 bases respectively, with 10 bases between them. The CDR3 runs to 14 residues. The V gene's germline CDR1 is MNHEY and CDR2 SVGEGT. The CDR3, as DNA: TGTGCCAGCAGTTACGTCAAGCGGCACAATGAGCAGTTCTTC. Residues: CASSYVKRHNEQFF.

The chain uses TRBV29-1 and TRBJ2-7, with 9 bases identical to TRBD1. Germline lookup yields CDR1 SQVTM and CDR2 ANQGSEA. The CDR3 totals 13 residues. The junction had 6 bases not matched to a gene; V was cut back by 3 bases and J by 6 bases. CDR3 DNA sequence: TGCAGCGTTGAGAGACAGGGGGACCGCGAGCAGTACTTC. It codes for CSVERQGDREQYF.

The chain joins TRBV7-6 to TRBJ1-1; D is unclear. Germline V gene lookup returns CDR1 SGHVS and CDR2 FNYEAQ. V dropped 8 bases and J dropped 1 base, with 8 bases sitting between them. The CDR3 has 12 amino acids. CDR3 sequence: CASCSGNTEAFF. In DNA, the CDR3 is TGTGCCAGCTGTTCAGGGAACACTGAAGCTTTCTTT.

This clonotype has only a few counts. The CDR3 here is CASSPKVATNEKLFF. CDR3 DNA: TGTGCCAGCAGCCCGAAGGTTGCAACTAATGAAAAACTGTTTTTT. The chain joins TRBV7-6 to TRBJ1-4; D not resolved. V was pared by 5 bases and J by 0 bases, with 10 bases between. Germline V gene data show CDR1 as SGHVS and CDR2 as FNYEAQ. This CDR3 spans 15 amino acids.

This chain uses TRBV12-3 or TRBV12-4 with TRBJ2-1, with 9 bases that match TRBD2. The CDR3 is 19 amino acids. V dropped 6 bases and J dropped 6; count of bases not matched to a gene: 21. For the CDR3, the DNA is TGTGCCAGCAGCCCTCCGAACCTTAGCGGGAGTAGGACCTGCAATGAGCAGTTCTTC. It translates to CASSPPNLSGSRTCNEQFF.

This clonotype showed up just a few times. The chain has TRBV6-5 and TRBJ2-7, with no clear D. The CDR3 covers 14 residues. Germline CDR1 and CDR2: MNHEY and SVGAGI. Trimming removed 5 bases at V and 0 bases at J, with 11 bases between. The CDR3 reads CASSELPTSYEQYF. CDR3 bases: TGTGCCAGCAGTGAGCTCCCCACCTCCTACGAGCAGTACTTC.

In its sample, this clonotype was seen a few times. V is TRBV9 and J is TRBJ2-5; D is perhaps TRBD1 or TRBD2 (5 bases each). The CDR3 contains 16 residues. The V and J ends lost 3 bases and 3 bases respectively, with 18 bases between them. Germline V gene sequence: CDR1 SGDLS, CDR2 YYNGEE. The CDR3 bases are TGTGCCAGCAGCGCCTTCGGAACGGGGCGCAAAGAGACCCAGTACTTC. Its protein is CASSAFGTGRKETQYF. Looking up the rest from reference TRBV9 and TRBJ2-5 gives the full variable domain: DSGVTQTPKHLITATGQRVTLRCSPRSGDLSVYWYQQSLDQGLQFLIQYYNGEERAKGNILERFSAQQFPDLHSELNLSSLELGDSALYFCASSAFGTGRKETQYFGPGTRLLVL.

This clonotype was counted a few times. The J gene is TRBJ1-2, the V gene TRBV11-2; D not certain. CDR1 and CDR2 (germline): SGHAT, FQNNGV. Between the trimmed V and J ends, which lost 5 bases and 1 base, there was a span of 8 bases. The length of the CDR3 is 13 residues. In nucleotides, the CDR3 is TGTGCCAGCAGCCCCGCTTTTAACTATGGCTACACCTTC. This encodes CASSPAFNYGYTF. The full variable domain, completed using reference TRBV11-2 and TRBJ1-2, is EAGVAQSPRYKIIEKRQSVAFWCNPISGHATLYWYQQILGQGPKLLIQFQNNGVVDDSQLPKDRFSAERLKGVDSTLKIQPAKLEDSAVYLCASSPAFNYGYTFGSGTRLTVV.